Presented here are 27 T cell receptor beta chains from one specimen sequenced in a study of OX40 agonist ivuxolimab in advanced cancers. Data came from immunoSEQ multiplex PCR; TCRdb stores just in-frame clones and leaves some out. The sample has 60,000 or so clones, less than 90% seen once. The sequences come from CD4+ or CD8+ T cells sorted from blood, collected in a trial of the OX40 agonist ivuxolimab. The source is an adult with an advanced solid tumor such as melanoma, head and neck, liver or kidney cancer.

The J gene is TRBJ2-2, the V gene TRBV6-6; TRBD2 matches 13 bases. V lost 6 bases to trimming and J lost 6 bases; unmatched junction nucleotides: 1. CDR1 MNHNY and CDR2 SVGAGI come from the germline V gene (reference sequence). The CDR3 consists of 14 residues. CDR3 sequence: CASRTSGRPGELFF. The CDR3 coding sequence is TGTGCCAGCAGGACTAGCGGGAGGCCCGGGGAGCTGTTTTTT.

The V and J genes are TRBV7-8 and TRBJ1-1, with D possibly matching TRBD1 (5 bases). This CDR3 is 14 amino acids long. Germline V gene sequence: CDR1 SGHVS, CDR2 FQNEAQ. V was pared by 5 bases and J by 4 bases, with 14 bases between. The CDR3 spells CASSLDIRVTEAFF. The CDR3 DNA sequence: TGTGCCAGCAGCCTGGACATTCGAGTCACTGAAGCTTTCTTT. Together with reference TRBV7-8 and TRBJ1-1, the CDR3 gives the full variable domain: GAGVSQSPRYKVAKRGQDVALRCDPISGHVSLFWYQQALGQGPEFLTYFQNEAQLDKSGLPSDRFFAERPEGSVSTLKIQRTQQEDSAVYLCASSLDIRVTEAFFGQGTRLTVV.

The chain links TRBV9 to TRBJ2-3; TRBD2 is a possible D gene (5 bases). The CDR3 has 15 residues. Germline V gene lookup returns CDR1 SGDLS and CDR2 YYNGEE. V dropped 1 base and J dropped 2 bases, with 11 bases sitting between them. The CDR3 spells CASSVNQLDTDTQYF. Here the CDR3 DNA reads TGTGCCAGCAGCGTAAACCAACTAGACACAGATACGCAGTATTTT.

This sequence joins TRBV19 and TRBJ2-5, with unresolved D. The ends were cut back, 9 bases at V and 5 bases at J, with 25 bases in the middle. The CDR3 is 16 amino acids. Germline assignment: CDR1 LNHDA and CDR2 SQIVND (reference sequence). The CDR3 DNA reads TGTGCCAGAACATGGAGCCGTCACCGGATGAGGGAGACCCAGTACTTC. Translated: CARTWSRHRMRETQYF.

The chain employs TRBV7-9 and TRBJ1-3, with D unresolved. Trimming took off 9 bases at V and 4 bases at J, with 13 bases between the two ends. CDR3 length equals 13 residues. Per the germline V gene, CDR1 is SEHNR and CDR2 is FQNEAQ (reference sequence). CDR3 loop: CASLESSGNTIYF. In DNA form, the CDR3 reads TGTGCCAGTCTGGAGAGCTCCGGAAACACCATATATTTT.

The chain carries TRBV7-8 and TRBJ2-3, with a tentative D call TRBD2 (6 bases). This CDR3 contains 15 residues. Germline CDR1 SGHVS, CDR2 FQNEAQ. The germline V and J ends were trimmed by 3 bases and 3 bases, with 13 bases remaining between them. CDR3 amino acids: CASSFETRRTDTQYF. The DNA for the CDR3 is TGTGCCAGCAGCTTCGAGACTAGGCGGACAGATACGCAGTATTTT.

The chain employs TRBV30 and TRBJ1-5; 7 bases are shared with TRBD1. The CDR3 loop spans 13 amino acids. V shed 5 bases and J 0 bases; nucleotides not matched to a gene: 1. The germline V gene has CDR1 GTSNPN and CDR2 SVGIG (reference sequence). Here the CDR3 reads CAWSGGSNQPQHF. CDR3 nucleotides: TGTGCCTGGTCAGGGGGTAGCAATCAGCCCCAGCATTTT.

The rearrangement links TRBV6-5 to TRBJ1-2; D gene unclear. With 7 bases removed from V and 4 bases from J, the gap between germline ends came to 13 bases. Germline assignment: CDR1 MNHEY and CDR2 SVGAGI. This CDR3 region has 13 residues. CDR3 amino acids: CASKPGYTYGYTF. The CDR3 bases are TGTGCCAGCAAACCGGGCTATACCTATGGCTACACCTTC.

The rearrangement uses TRBV11-2 and TRBJ2-2; perhaps TRBD1 as D (5 bases). This CDR3 contains 13 residues. Germline-derived CDR1 and CDR2 are SGHAT and FQNNGV. The germline V and J ends were trimmed by 6 bases and 2 bases, with 7 bases remaining between them. CDR3 nucleotide sequence: TGTGCCAGCAGGGACATAAACACCGGGGAGCTGTTTTTT. It codes for CASRDINTGELFF.

V and J are TRBV5-4 and TRBJ2-3; D not resolved. Trimming pared 4 bases from V and 6 bases from J, leaving 9 bases between. The germline CDR1 and CDR2 sequences are SGHNT and YYREEE (reference sequence). This CDR3 spans 12 amino acids. The CDR3 bases are TGTGCCAGCAGCCGCCGGCCGGATACGCAGTATTTT. Translating gives CASSRRPDTQYF.

V gene TRBV5-6 combines with J gene TRBJ1-1, with unresolved D. This CDR3 is built from 14 residues. Germline CDR1 and CDR2: SGHDT and YYEEEE. V was shortened by 5 bases and J by 4 bases, with 15 bases between the two germline ends. In nucleotides, the CDR3 is TGTGCCAGCAGTTCCGAGGGCTTTTTCACTGAAGCTTTCTTT. Translation gives CASSSEGFFTEAFF.

V is TRBV18 and J is TRBJ1-4; D is unclear. The CDR3 has 14 amino acids. The V and J ends lost 4 bases and 1 base respectively, with 7 bases between them. Germline-derived CDR1 and CDR2 are KGHSH and LQKENI. As DNA, the CDR3 is TGTGCCAGCTCACTCGGCGGAACTAATGAAAAACTGTTTTTT. It encodes CASSLGGTNEKLFF.

This sequence joins TRBV11-2 and TRBJ2-1; D is ambiguous. The CDR3 length is 13 residues. V lost 2 bases, J lost 4 bases, and 6 bases lay in between. The germline V gene has CDR1 SGHAT and CDR2 FQNNGV. In DNA, the CDR3 is TGTGCCAGCAGCTTAAGTAGGTACAATGAGCAGTTCTTC. It codes for CASSLSRYNEQFF.

V is TRBV7-9 and J is TRBJ1-5; D is uncertain. Per germline, CDR1 SEHNR and CDR2 FQNEAQ (reference sequence). The CDR3 covers 13 residues. V lost 8 bases and J 7 bases, leaving 15 bases between the germline ends. CDR3 protein: CASAADGLQPQHF. As DNA, the CDR3 is TGTGCCAGCGCGGCGGACGGGTTACAGCCCCAGCATTTT.

This clone was found a few times. This chain uses TRBV19 with TRBJ2-5; 7 positions match TRBD2. This CDR3 is 15 amino acids long. The V gene's germline CDR1 is LNHDA and CDR2 SQIVND (reference sequence). With 6 bases clipped from V and 3 bases from J, the junction kept 10 bases outside the gene matches. CDR3 nucleotide sequence: TGTGCCAGTAGCTCTTCCGGACTAGGGAAAGAGACCCAGTACTTC. Translating it yields CASSSSGLGKETQYF.

The gene calls are TRBV7-9 and TRBJ2-5; no clear D gene. The V end was cut by 5 bases, the J end by 2 bases, with 6 bases between. This CDR3 comprises 12 residues. Looked up from germline, CDR1 is SEHNR and CDR2 is FQNEAQ (reference sequence). In DNA form, the CDR3 reads TGTGCCAGCAGCACAATACAAGAGACCCAGTACTTC. Its translation is CASSTIQETQYF.

This chain links TRBV7-3 with TRBJ2-3; TRBD2 matches at 9 bases. Germline assignment: CDR1 SGHTA and CDR2 FQGTGA. J was trimmed by 1 base and V by 3 bases; bases with no gene match: 2. The CDR3 is 15 amino acids. The CDR3 region has the DNA TGTGCCAGCAGCTTCGTAGCGGGGGGCACAGATACGCAGTATTTT. Amino acids: CASSFVAGGTDTQYF. The entire variable domain, with the rest obtained from reference TRBV7-3 and TRBJ2-3, is as follows: GAGVSQTPSNKVTEKGKYVELRCDPISGHTALYWYRQSLGQGPEFLIYFQGTGAADDSGLPNDRFFAVRPEGSVSTLKIQRTERGDSAVYLCASSFVAGGTDTQYFGPGTRLTVL.

The rearrangement uses TRBV9 and TRBJ2-7; 8 nucleotides match TRBD1. From germline, CDR1 is SGDLS and CDR2 YYNGEE. The length of the CDR3 is 14 residues. J was trimmed by 3 bases and V by 3 bases; bases with no gene match: 5. The CDR3 loop is CASSAGDRSYEQYF. CDR3 coding DNA: TGTGCCAGCAGCGCGGGGGACAGGAGCTACGAGCAGTACTTC.

This rearrangement joins TRBV11-2 to TRBJ2-7; the D gene is possibly TRBD2 (5 bases). CDR1 is SGHAT, CDR2 FQNNGV, per germline. The CDR3 is 13 residues long. V lost 0 bases to trimming and J lost 6 bases, with 9 bases between them. The CDR3 bases are TGTGCCAGCAGCTTAGAGCGGGCGGGCGAGCAGTACTTC. Translated: CASSLERAGEQYF. Using reference TRBV11-2 and TRBJ2-7 for the parts outside the CDR3, the full variable domain is EAGVAQSPRYKIIEKRQSVAFWCNPISGHATLYWYQQILGQGPKLLIQFQNNGVVDDSQLPKDRFSAERLKGVDSTLKIQPAKLEDSAVYLCASSLERAGEQYFGPGTRLTVT.

This chain joins TRBV29-1 and TRBJ1-2; TRBD1 might be the D (6 bases). This CDR3 is built from 12 residues. Trimming left V 7 bases short and J 4 bases short, with 13 bases between. Germline CDR1 and CDR2: SQVTM and ANQGSEA. The CDR3 loop reads CSGGTSSYGYTF. The CDR3 nucleotides read TGCAGCGGGGGGACATCCAGCTATGGCTACACCTTC. The full variable domain, in which reference TRBV29-1 and TRBJ1-2 provide the parts outside the CDR3, is SAVISQKPSRDICQRGTSLTIQCQVDSQVTMMFWYRQQPGQSLTLIATANQGSEATYESGFVIDKFPISRPNLTFSTLTVSNMSPEDSSIYLCSGGTSSYGYTFGSGTRLTVV.

V gene TRBV5-5 combines with J gene TRBJ2-7; D is uncertain. The CDR3 spans 15 residues. Germline V gene sequence: CDR1 SGHKS, CDR2 YYEKEE (reference sequence). V shed 2 bases and J shed 1 base, with 13 bases lying between them. The CDR3 coding sequence is TGTGCCAGCAGCTTTAGGGCGGCGAATTCCTACGAGCAGTACTTC. It encodes CASSFRAANSYEQYF.

The chain joins TRBV21-1 to TRBJ1-5; TRBD1 is taken as the D call from the table, unchecked against the DNA. TRBV21-1 is annotated as a pseudogene. CDR3 length: 15 amino acids. The CDR3 sequence: CASSPGSGGNQPQHF. In DNA, the CDR3 is TGTGCCAGCAGCCCCGGCTCAGGGGGAAATCAGCCCCAGCATTTT.

V is TRBV29-1 and J is TRBJ2-7; TRBD1 agrees at 12 bases. Germline CDR1 reads SQVTM; CDR2 reads ANQGSEA. With V trimmed by 5 bases and J by 7 bases, 12 bases remained unmatched. The CDR3 runs to 15 residues. The CDR3 nucleotides read TGCAGCGTTTCCTCCCCGGGACAGGGGGCGGGGGAGCAGTACTTC. It codes for CSVSSPGQGAGEQYF.

This chain uses TRBV7-8 with TRBJ2-1, with TRBD1 matching over 9 bases. Germline assignment: CDR1 SGHVS and CDR2 FQNEAQ. The V gene end was trimmed by 5 bases and the J gene end by 5 bases; junction bases not matched to a gene: 4. There are 14 residues in the CDR3. CDR3 region: CASSRGTGNNEQFF. The CDR3 bases are TGTGCCAGCAGCCGCGGGACAGGGAACAATGAGCAGTTCTTC.

The gene calls are TRBV19 and TRBJ2-4; TRBD1 matches 7 bases. The CDR3 sequence is 14 residues long. V shed 6 bases, J shed 1 base, and the junction held 3 bases outside the gene matches. The germline CDR1 and CDR2 sequences are LNHDA and SQIVND (reference sequence). The CDR3 coding sequence is TGTGCCAGTAGCGGGACAGAGGCCAAAAACATTCAGTACTTC. Protein sequence: CASSGTEAKNIQYF.

The chain uses TRBV28 and TRBJ2-1, with 10 bases matching TRBD2. This CDR3 has 18 residues. The junction had 17 bases not matched to a gene; V was cut back by 5 bases and J by 7 bases. CDR1 is MDHEN and CDR2 is SYDVKM in the germline V gene. The CDR3 sequence is CASSTRVLTSGKWNEQFF. Written as DNA, the CDR3 is TGTGCCAGCAGTACAAGGGTGCTCACTAGCGGGAAGTGGAATGAGCAGTTCTTC.

This clone was seen a handful of times. The chain employs TRBV11-2 and TRBJ1-1, with D maybe TRBD1 (5 bases). Trimming took off 5 bases at V and 4 bases at J, with 11 bases between the two ends. The germline V gene has CDR1 SGHAT and CDR2 FQNNGV. CDR3 length equals 13 residues. CDR3 coding DNA: TGTGCCAGCAGCCTAGGGGCGCCCACTGAAGCTTTCTTT. Protein product: CASSLGAPTEAFF. Combining the CDR3 with reference TRBV11-2 and TRBJ1-1 gives the whole variable domain EAGVAQSPRYKIIEKRQSVAFWCNPISGHATLYWYQQILGQGPKLLIQFQNNGVVDDSQLPKDRFSAERLKGVDSTLKIQPAKLEDSAVYLCASSLGAPTEAFFGQGTRLTVV.